Below are 29 T cell receptor beta chains sequenced from a single sample in a study of identifying expanded T cells in peripheral blood. Data came from immunoSEQ multiplex PCR; TCRdb stores just in-frame clones and leaves some out. Found here are more than 75,000 clones, 75% to 90% of them singletons; the top ten hold around 5.2%. Sequencing input: blood. These receptors all come from a person aged 18 to 70 in good health.

The rearrangement uses TRBV7-2 and TRBJ1-6, with D maybe TRBD1 (6 bases). Trimming stripped 4 bases from V and 11 bases from J, with 12 bases between. This CDR3 spans 13 amino acids. Germline loops: CDR1 SGHTA, CDR2 FQGNSA. The CDR3 region is CASSSQGFTPLHF. The CDR3 DNA follows: TGTGCCAGCAGCTCACAGGGTTTTACACCCCTCCACTTT.

The V and J genes are TRBV5-1 and TRBJ2-6; D remains ambiguous. V was cut by 0 bases and J by 0 bases, with 13 bases left in between. The CDR3 runs 18 residues. The germline gives CDR1 SGHRS, CDR2 YFSETQ. This CDR3 is CASSLAAFRFSGANVLTF. Here the CDR3 DNA reads TGCGCCAGCAGCTTGGCTGCTTTCCGGTTCTCTGGGGCCAACGTCCTGACTTTC.

The V and J genes are TRBV12-5 and TRBJ1-2; D not certain. The germline V gene has CDR1 LGHNT and CDR2 FRNRAP. Trimming took 1 base from V and 6 from J, leaving 6 bases between them. CDR3 size: 12 residues. The CDR3 DNA follows: TGTGCTAGTGGTTTGGAAGTCGATGGCTACACCTTC. This codes for CASGLEVDGYTF.

This CDR3 is CASSKMTGLPSTDTQYF. CDR3 bases: TGTGCCAGCAGCAAAATGACGGGCCTCCCTAGCACAGATACGCAGTATTTT. The V and J genes are TRBV7-9 and TRBJ2-3; the D is unclear. Germline V gene data show CDR1 as SEHNR and CDR2 as FQNEAQ (reference sequence). CDR3 length: 17 amino acids. Trimming stripped 5 bases from V and 0 bases from J, with 18 bases between.

The CDR3 nucleotides are TGCGCCAGCAGCTTGGTGATTAGCGGGGGCTACAATGAGCAGTTCTTC. It encodes CASSLVISGGYNEQFF. This chain connects TRBV5-1 to TRBJ2-1, with 9 positions matching TRBD2. Germline V gene lookup returns CDR1 SGHRS and CDR2 YFSETQ. V was pared by 0 bases and J by 3 bases, with 4 bases of the junction left unmatched. The CDR3 loop spans 16 amino acids. Filled out from reference TRBV5-1 and TRBJ2-1, the complete variable domain reads KAGVTQTPRYLIKTRGQQVTLSCSPISGHRSVSWYQQTPGQGLQFLFEYFSETQRNKGNFPGRFSGRQFSNSRSEMNVSTLELGDSALYLCASSLVISGGYNEQFFGPGTRLTVL.

The chain links TRBV7-9 to TRBJ2-7; 7 bases line up with TRBD2. This CDR3 is 12 amino acids long. V shed 4 bases, J shed 11 bases, and the junction held 8 bases outside the gene matches. Germline CDR1 is SEHNR and CDR2 is FQNEAQ (reference sequence). CDR3 sequence reads: CASSSRGSGEYF. As DNA, the CDR3 is TGTGCCAGCAGCTCGCGGGGGTCCGGGGAGTACTTC.

The gene calls are TRBV7-2 and TRBJ2-2; 10 bases map to TRBD2. This CDR3 contains 18 residues. The V segment lost 7 bases and the J segment 6 bases; nucleotides outside the gene matches: 17. The V gene's germline CDR1 is SGHTA and CDR2 FQGNSA. The CDR3 loop is CASTKTPSGGVKAGELFF. CDR3 in DNA: TGTGCCAGCACCAAAACCCCCAGCGGGGGGGTTAAGGCCGGGGAGCTGTTTTTT.

The chain couples TRBV6-5 to TRBJ1-1; D perhaps matches TRBD1 (5 bases). The CDR3 covers 15 residues. The germline V gene has CDR1 MNHEY and CDR2 SVGAGI. The V and J ends lost 7 bases and 7 bases respectively, with 22 bases between them. DNA for the CDR3: TGTGCCAGCACCCAATCCCAACGGGGACCGGGTGAAGCTTTCTTT. Its protein product is CASTQSQRGPGEAFF.

V is TRBV27 and J is TRBJ2-7; D possibly corresponds to TRBD2 (6 bases). Trimming pared 10 bases from V and 3 bases from J, leaving 7 bases between. The CDR3 has 10 residues. In germline, CDR1 is MNHEY, CDR2 SMNVEV (reference sequence). The DNA of the CDR3 is TGTGCCATCGGGAGCTACGAGCAGTACTTC. It specifies CAIGSYEQYF.

The genes are TRBV2 and TRBJ2-7; no definite D call. This CDR3 is 15 amino acids long. Germline lookup yields CDR1 SNHLY and CDR2 FYNNEI. V lost 5 bases to trimming and J lost 3 bases, with 17 bases between them. DNA for the CDR3: TGTGCCAGCAGTCCCCCACCCATTTTCGGCTACGAGCAGTACTTC. It codes for CASSPPPIFGYEQYF.

On this clone: An end of the junction does not agree with germline; a read error may underlie this. The rearrangement links TRBV7-2 to TRBJ1-3; D unresolved. Germline CDR1 and CDR2: SGHTA and FQGNSA. The CDR3 consists of 14 residues. The CDR3: CVSSLDWRGNTIYF. The DNA for the CDR3 is TGTGTCAGCAGCTTAGATTGGCGGGGAAACACCATATATTTT. Full variable domain (outside the CDR3, taken from reference TRBV7-2 and TRBJ1-3): GAGVSQSPSNKVTEKGKDVELRCDPISGHTALYWYRQSLGQGLEFLIYFQGNSAPDKSGLPSDRFSAERTGGSVSTLTIQRTQQEDSAVYLCVSSLDWRGNTIYFGEGSWLTVV.

The sample holds a few counts of this clone. The chain carries TRBV11-2 and TRBJ1-4, with D uncertain. Germline CDR1 is SGHAT and CDR2 is FQNNGV. CDR3 size: 14 residues. V lost 3 bases and J 6 bases, leaving 11 bases between the germline ends. The CDR3 loop reads CASSLGYSDEKLFF. CDR3 in DNA: TGTGCCAGCAGCTTGGGGTATTCAGATGAAAAACTGTTTTTT.

This rearrangement joins TRBV19 to TRBJ1-2; tentative D call: TRBD1 (6 bases). This CDR3 spans 17 amino acids. V shed 0 bases and J shed 7 bases, with 21 bases lying between them. Per germline, CDR1 LNHDA and CDR2 SQIVND (reference sequence). CDR3 sequence reads: CASSIDPQGHKGGGYTF. The CDR3 bases are TGTGCCAGTAGTATAGATCCGCAGGGGCACAAGGGCGGTGGCTACACCTTC.

The genes are TRBV29-1 and TRBJ1-2; D is undetermined. The CDR3 is 11 residues long. V lost 0 bases, J lost 2 bases, and 1 base lay in between. Germline values: CDR1 SQVTM, CDR2 ANQGSEA. CDR3 DNA: TGCAGCGTTGAAGAGAACTATGGCTACACCTTC. Its translation is CSVEENYGYTF.

The J gene is TRBJ2-5, the V gene TRBV4-3; D is unclear. This CDR3 spans 13 amino acids. Trimming pared 2 bases from V and 5 bases from J, leaving 9 bases between. Per the germline V gene, CDR1 is LGHNA and CDR2 is YSLEER. CDR3 in amino acids: CASSQQVLETQYF. CDR3 DNA sequence: TGCGCCAGCAGCCAACAGGTTTTGGAGACCCAGTACTTC.

The V and J genes are TRBV11-3 and TRBJ2-3, with D perhaps TRBD1 (6 bases). The CDR3 contains 12 residues. The V and J ends lost 8 bases and 5 bases respectively, with 11 bases between them. Germline V gene data show CDR1 as SGHNT and CDR2 as YENEEA. The CDR3 is CASHQQGDTQYF. CDR3 sequence (DNA): TGTGCCAGCCATCAACAGGGAGATACGCAGTATTTT.

The chain employs TRBV2 and TRBJ1-2; tentatively, D is TRBD1 (6 bases). V lost 4 bases to trimming and J lost 5 bases, with 17 bases between them. Per germline, CDR1 SNHLY and CDR2 FYNNEI. This CDR3 region has 15 residues. The CDR3 loop is CASSVRTEALYGYTF. The CDR3 coding sequence is TGTGCCAGCAGTGTTAGGACAGAGGCCCTATATGGCTACACCTTC.

Details on this clone: Different DNA sequences within this sample yield the same CDR3. The chain is built from TRBV5-6 and TRBJ1-5; D is uncertain. The CDR3 covers 13 residues. Trimming stripped 0 bases from V and 4 bases from J, with 5 bases between. The germline V gene encodes CDR1 SGHDT and CDR2 YYEEEE. The CDR3 here is CASSLGSNQPQHF. The CDR3 bases are TGTGCCAGCAGCTTGGGGTCTAATCAGCCCCAGCATTTT. Full variable domain (missing parts from reference TRBV5-6 and TRBJ1-5): DAGVTQSPTHLIKTRGQQVTLRCSPKSGHDTVSWYQQALGQGPQFIFQYYEEEERQRGNFPDRFSGHQFPNYSSELNVNALLLGDSALYLCASSLGSNQPQHFGDGTRLSIL.

This chain links TRBV7-6 with TRBJ2-1, with 10 bases aligning to TRBD2. Looked up from germline, CDR1 is SGHVS and CDR2 is FNYEAQ. V gave up 10 bases and J gave up 10 bases; unmatched junction bases: 16. The length of the CDR3 is 15 residues. As DNA, the CDR3 is TGTGCCACCATTACGGGACTAGCGAGGTTAAACGAGCAGTTCTTC. It specifies CATITGLARLNEQFF.

The rearrangement uses TRBV5-4 and TRBJ2-5; D might be TRBD1 or TRBD2, each matching 5 bases. V was clipped by 4 bases and J by 1 base, with 11 bases between them. The germline gives CDR1 SGHNT, CDR2 YYREEE (reference sequence). The CDR3 has 14 amino acids. Here the CDR3 DNA reads TGTGCCAGCAGCCAAACCGGGACCCAAGAGACCCAGTACTTC. Its protein product is CASSQTGTQETQYF. The full variable domain, completed using reference TRBV5-4 and TRBJ2-5, is ETGVTQSPTHLIKTRGQQVTLRCSSQSGHNTVSWYQQALGQGPQFIFQYYREEENGRGNFPPRFSGLQFPNYSSELNVNALELDDSALYLCASSQTGTQETQYFGPGTRLLVL.

The CDR3 sequence: CASSPTNGGNQPQHF. CDR3 sequence (DNA): TGCGCCAGCAGCCCCACCAATGGGGGCAATCAGCCCCAGCATTTT. The J gene is TRBJ1-5, the V gene TRBV4-3; D not certain. Germline lookup yields CDR1 LGHNA and CDR2 YSLEER. With 4 bases removed from V and 2 bases from J, the gap between germline ends came to 12 bases. This CDR3 is 15 amino acids long.

This chain joins TRBV10-3 and TRBJ1-2, with 9 bases identical to TRBD1. From germline, CDR1 is ENHRY and CDR2 SYGVKD. The CDR3 is 13 residues long. V shed 3 bases, J shed 8 bases, and the junction held 4 bases outside the gene matches. The CDR3 region is CAISDTDRGGYTF. The CDR3 DNA sequence: TGTGCCATCAGTGACACGGACAGGGGCGGCTACACCTTC.

The gene calls are TRBV30 and TRBJ2-5, with TRBD1 identical over 7 bases. Germline V CDR1 and CDR2: GTSNPN, SVGIG (reference sequence). With 1 base clipped from V and 5 bases from J, the junction kept 7 bases outside the gene matches. CDR3 length: 14 amino acids. CDR3 amino acids: CAWSAGQTRETQYF. CDR3 coding DNA: TGTGCCTGGAGTGCGGGACAGACGAGGGAGACCCAGTACTTC.

The CDR3 protein is CASTPGTAGNTIYF. CDR3 sequence (DNA): TGTGCCAGCACCCCCGGGACAGCCGGAAACACCATATATTTT. The chain employs TRBV25-1 and TRBJ1-3; TRBD1 aligns across 7 bases. The J segment lost 4 bases and the V segment lost 7 bases, leaving 7 bases of the junction unmatched. This CDR3 has 14 residues. The germline V gene encodes CDR1 MGHDK and CDR2 SYGVNS.

V gene TRBV7-2 combines with J gene TRBJ2-1, with unresolved D. CDR1 SGHTA and CDR2 FQGNSA come from the germline V gene. This CDR3 is built from 8 residues. The V and J ends lost 5 bases and 15 bases respectively, with 5 bases between them. The DNA of the CDR3 is TGTGCCAGCAGCCAAGGGTTCTTC. Protein: CASSQGFF.

This chain connects TRBV6-5 to TRBJ1-3; 10 bases are shared with TRBD1. After removal of 5 bases from V and 2 bases from J, the junction contained 3 bases not matched to a gene. The germline gives CDR1 MNHEY, CDR2 SVGAGI. This CDR3 has 15 residues. CDR3 sequence: CASSRDRGPGNTIYF. For the CDR3, the DNA is TGTGCCAGCAGTCGAGACAGGGGGCCTGGAAACACCATATATTTT.

This sequence joins TRBV5-1 and TRBJ1-1; possibly TRBD1 for D (5 bases). The CDR3 has 13 residues. V was clipped by 5 bases and J by 3 bases, with 11 bases between them. The germline V gene encodes CDR1 SGHRS and CDR2 YFSETQ. CDR3: CASRFWGDTEAFF. The CDR3 region has the DNA TGCGCCAGCAGATTTTGGGGGGACACTGAAGCTTTCTTT.

V gene TRBV5-1 combines with J gene TRBJ1-1; TRBD1 might be the D (5 bases). The CDR3 totals 15 residues. Trimming stripped 5 bases from V and 0 bases from J, with 14 bases between. Looked up from germline, CDR1 is SGHRS and CDR2 is YFSETQ. As DNA, the CDR3 is TGCGCCAGCAGGCAACAGGTTCATCTGAACACTGAAGCTTTCTTT. As protein: CASRQQVHLNTEAFF.

V usage is TRBV18 and J usage is TRBJ1-1; D gene ambiguous. CDR3 length: 12 amino acids. V lost 3 bases, J lost 11 bases, and 13 bases lay in between. The V gene's germline CDR1 is KGHSH and CDR2 LQKENI. As DNA, the CDR3 is TGTGCCAGCTCACCTGAAAAGGTTGGGGCTTTCTTT. Protein sequence: CASSPEKVGAFF.